The 14 T cell receptor beta chains presented below share a single source sample, sequenced in a study of radiotherapy plus CTLA-4 blockade in lung cancer. This table comes from immunoSEQ multiplex PCR, and its TCRdb copy is limited to in-frame clones, with some not included. The table includes approximately 44,000 clones, 76% detected once. Sequencing was performed on peripheral blood, taken from a patient treated with radiotherapy plus ipilimumab. All receptors derive from a human donor with non-small cell lung cancer who had stable disease on radiotherapy plus ipilimumab.

This clone was seen more than once but under ten times. The chain employs TRBV27 and TRBJ1-2, with 7 bases fitting TRBD1. J was trimmed by 4 bases and V by 5 bases; bases with no gene match: 10. The CDR3 is 15 residues long. CDR1 is MNHEY, CDR2 SMNVEV, per germline (reference sequence). As DNA, the CDR3 is TGTGCCAGCAGTCTTAAAACAGGGGCTTCCTATGGCTACACCTTC. It codes for CASSLKTGASYGYTF.

The V call is TRBV28, the J call TRBJ1-1; TRBD1 is a possible D gene (5 bases). The CDR3 loop spans 14 amino acids. The germline V gene encodes CDR1 MDHEN and CDR2 SYDVKM. The V end was cut by 3 bases, the J end by 0 bases, with 8 bases between. Here the CDR3 reads CASSFGGMNTEAFF. The DNA for the CDR3 is TGTGCCAGCAGTTTTGGGGGGATGAACACTGAAGCTTTCTTT.

This clone has a handful of counts. A junction end diverges from the germline sequence, so it may reflect a read error. Other DNA sequences in this specimen translate into the identical CDR3. The chain uses TRBV9 and TRBJ2-1; 8 nucleotides align to TRBD2. This CDR3 is 16 amino acids long. CDR1 SGDLS and CDR2 YYNGEE come from the germline V gene. CDR3 bases: TGCGCCAGCAGCCACCGGGGGGGGAGCTCCTACAATGAGCAGTTCTTC. The encoded protein is CASSHRGGSSYNEQFF.

The chain couples TRBV27 to TRBJ1-1, with unresolved D. CDR3 size: 15 residues. V was clipped by 6 bases and J by 0 bases, with 14 bases between them. The germline CDR1 and CDR2 sequences are MNHEY and SMNVEV (reference sequence). CDR3 loop: CASRLGRQVNTEAFF. CDR3 DNA sequence: TGTGCCAGCAGACTGGGGAGACAAGTGAACACTGAAGCTTTCTTT.

The V gene is TRBV6-1, the J gene TRBJ2-7; TRBD2 matches 7 bases. The CDR3 spans 15 residues. Germline CDR1 is MNHNS and CDR2 is SASEGT. V was clipped by 7 bases and J by 7 bases; unmatched bases: 16. The CDR3 sequence: CASTPAQGPREEQYF. Written as DNA, the CDR3 is TGTGCCAGCACCCCTGCGCAGGGCCCGCGGGAGGAGCAGTACTTC.

This clone has only one observation. CDR3 region: CASSLRGGTGELFF. CDR3 DNA sequence: TGTGCCAGCAGCTTGAGAGGCGGCACCGGGGAGCTGTTTTTT. The chain joins TRBV5-4 to TRBJ2-2; D gene unclear. Looked up from germline, CDR1 is SGHNT and CDR2 is YYREEE (reference sequence). V was cut by 1 base and J by 4 bases, with 8 bases left in between. This CDR3 contains 14 residues.

The chain carries TRBV6-1 and TRBJ1-3; tentative D call: TRBD1 (5 bases). The CDR3 spans 15 residues. The V end lost 8 bases, the J end lost 1 base, and 15 bases lay between the germline ends. Germline V CDR1 and CDR2: MNHNS, SASEGT. The CDR3 sequence: CASEGHTGSGNTIYF. The CDR3 nucleotides read TGTGCCAGCGAAGGCCATACAGGTTCTGGAAACACCATATATTTT.

This clone occurred once. The rearrangement links TRBV5-7 to TRBJ2-4, with unresolved D. TRBV5-7 is an ORF, with its function uncertain. CDR3 length: 14 residues. V was trimmed by 0 bases and J by 0 bases, leaving 4 bases between them. The chain's CDR3 is CASSLGLAKNIQYF. CDR3 bases: TGTGCCAGCAGCTTGGGACTAGCCAAAAACATTCAGTACTTC.

This chain uses TRBV19 with TRBJ2-2; the match to TRBD2 covers 12 bases. Trimming at V came to 9 bases and at J to 5 bases, leaving 7 bases not matched to a gene. CDR1 and CDR2 (germline): LNHDA, SQIVND (reference sequence). The CDR3 runs 15 residues. CDR3 bases: TGTGCCAGCCTAGCGGGGGGGCCAAGAACCGGGGAGCTGTTTTTT. Translation: CASLAGGPRTGELFF.

V and J are TRBV6-5 and TRBJ2-7; 7 positions match TRBD1. This CDR3 contains 13 residues. The germline CDR1 and CDR2 sequences are MNHEY and SVGAGI. The junction had 8 bases not matched to a gene; V was cut back by 6 bases and J by 6 bases. CDR3 in DNA: TGTGCCAGCAGCTCACGACAGGGAAGCGAGCAGTACGTC. As protein: CASSSRQGSEQYV.

The chain couples TRBV7-9 to TRBJ2-3; TRBD1 aligns across 8 bases. Germline CDR1 is SEHNR and CDR2 is FQNEAQ (reference sequence). CDR3 size: 14 residues. V shed 3 bases and J 4 bases; nucleotides not matched to a gene: 3. Here the CDR3 DNA reads TGTGCCAGCAGCTTCGACAGGGGCGCAGATACGCAGTATTTT. It codes for CASSFDRGADTQYF.

V and J are TRBV6-5 and TRBJ1-2, with D unresolved. The CDR3 is 13 residues long. V shed 2 bases and J shed 4 bases, with 8 bases lying between them. Germline V CDR1 and CDR2: MNHEY, SVGAGI. The CDR3 reads CASSYDWSYGYTF. CDR3 nucleotides: TGTGCCAGCAGTTACGACTGGTCCTATGGCTACACCTTC.

This chain links TRBV10-1 with TRBJ2-3; D may be TRBD1 or TRBD2 (5 bases each). Trimming stripped 6 bases from V and 6 bases from J, with 16 bases between. The CDR3 runs to 14 residues. CDR1 and CDR2 (germline): WNHNN, SYGVQD (reference sequence). The DNA for the CDR3 is TGCGCCAGCAGCGACTCGGGGCTCGCCGATACGCAGTATTTT. Translated: CASSDSGLADTQYF.

The chain couples TRBV28 to TRBJ2-5; D is possibly TRBD1 (6 bases). This CDR3 spans 12 amino acids. CDR1 and CDR2 (germline): MDHEN, SYDVKM. V dropped 7 bases and J dropped 5 bases, with 11 bases sitting between them. CDR3 sequence (DNA): TGTGCCAGCATGGCAGGGGTGGAGACCCAGTACTTC. Its translation: CASMAGVETQYF. Based on the CDR3 plus reference TRBV28 and TRBJ2-5, the full variable domain is DVKVTQSSRYLVKRTGEKVFLECVQDMDHENMFWYRQDPGLGLRLIYFSYDVKMKEKGDIPEGYSVSREKKERFSLILESASTNQTSMYLCASMAGVETQYFGPGTRLLVL.